This TCR beta chain was observed in a study of chemoradiotherapy in HPV16-positive cancers. Profiled with immunoSEQ multiplex PCR; TCRdb holds only in-frame clones, not every one. The repertoire holds approximately 38,000 clones, about 82% seen once, with 3.8% in the top ten. This CDR3 region has 15 residues. Germline-derived CDR1 and CDR2 are SGDLS and YYNGEE. The V and J ends lost 2 bases and 7 bases respectively, with 18 bases between them. The chain has TRBV9 and TRBJ1-1; D is ambiguous. Sequencing used blood, obtained from a patient who underwent chemoradiotherapy. This clonotype was sampled from a human donor with HPV-associated anogenital cancer. In DNA form, the CDR3 reads TGTGCCAGCAGCGTGGTGAGCACCCATTTGAGTGAAGCTTTCTTT. It yields the protein CASSVVSTHLSEAFF.